The rows below give T cell receptor beta chains drawn from one sample of a study of T cells in localized non-small cell lung cancer. Produced via immunoSEQ multiplex PCR; TCRdb's table is partial and in-frame only. The sample includes a few thousand clones, around 30% of them seen just once. Specimen: normal lung tissue next to the tumor, collected before any cancer treatment. The source is a woman aged 40 to 75 with stage II squamous cell lung carcinoma. Each CDR3 is given with its conserved first and last residue. Each record gives: CDR3 protein, CDR3 DNA, V gene, J gene, D gene, clone size. The D gene is left open where the match is weak. Clone size, where shown, is once, few, many, or a class for clones that have expanded.

CDR3: CASSQVRQNEQYF; DNA: TGCGCCAGCAGCCAAGTTCGCCAGAACGAGCAGTACTTC; V: TRBV4-1; J: TRBJ2-7; D: .; size: few
CDR3: CASRGLQTTTSTDTQYF; DNA: TGTGCCAGCAGGGGACTTCAGACCACAACTAGCACAGATACGCAGTATTTT; V: TRBV2; J: TRBJ2-3; D: .; size: .
CDR3: CASSAGGLANEKLFF; DNA: TGTGCCAGCAGTGCAGGGGGCTTGGCTAATGAAAAACTGTTTTTT; V: TRBV28; J: TRBJ1-4; D: TRBD1; size: .
CDR3: CATSSPRQADSYNEQFF; DNA: TGTGCCACCAGCAGCCCTCGACAGGCCGATTCCTACAATGAGCAGTTCTTC; V: TRBV15; J: TRBJ2-1; D: .; size: .
CDR3: CASSQGPPAAGERGQYF; DNA: TGTGCCAGCAGCCAGGGTCCTCCGGCGGCGGGGGAACGGGGGCAGTACTTC; V: TRBV14; J: TRBJ2-7; D: TRBD2; size: .
CDR3: CSVGSTKRGNGYTF; DNA: TGCAGCGTGGGTTCGACAAAGAGGGGGAATGGCTACACCTTC; V: TRBV29-1; J: TRBJ1-2; D: .; size: .
CDR3: CASSLTGLVGELFF; DNA: TGTGCCAGCAGCTTAACAGGGCTGGTGGGGGAGCTGTTTTTT; V: TRBV11-3; J: TRBJ2-2; D: .; size: .
CDR3: CASSQQGIPNEKLFF; DNA: TGTGCCAGCAGCCAACAGGGGATTCCTAATGAAAAACTGTTTTTT; V: TRBV14; J: TRBJ1-4; D: .; size: .
CDR3: CAWSLGGASSYNEQFF; DNA: TGTGCCTGGAGTTTGGGCGGGGCTAGCTCCTACAATGAGCAGTTCTTC; V: TRBV30; J: TRBJ2-1; D: .; size: .
CDR3: CASSGRGGVSDTQYF; DNA: TGTGCCAGCAGCGGACGGGGTGGGGTTTCGGATACGCAGTATTTT; V: TRBV6-8; J: TRBJ2-3; D: .; size: .
CDR3: CASKDRVHTEAFF; DNA: TGTGCCAGTAAGGACAGGGTCCACACTGAAGCTTTCTTT; V: TRBV19; J: TRBJ1-1; D: TRBD1; size: .
CDR3: CASSLEGARVNEQFF; DNA: TGTGCCAGCAGCTTAGAAGGAGCCAGGGTAAATGAGCAGTTCTTC; V: TRBV7-5; J: TRBJ2-1; D: .; size: .
CDR3: CASSLGLMNTEAFF; DNA: TGTGCCAGCAGCTTGGGCTTAATGAACACTGAAGCTTTCTTT; V: TRBV11-3; J: TRBJ1-1; D: .; size: .
CDR3: CAWSGPNVLTF; DNA: TGTGCCTGGAGTGGGCCCAACGTCCTGACTTTC; V: TRBV30; J: TRBJ2-6; D: .; size: .
CDR3: CASSRGQGKETQYF; DNA: TGTGCCAGCAGCCGTGGGCAGGGGAAAGAGACCCAGTACTTC; V: TRBV11-3; J: TRBJ2-5; D: .; size: medium-sized
CDR3: CASIHSVSGELFF; DNA: TGTGCCAGCATTCACTCCGTGTCCGGGGAGCTGTTTTTT; V: TRBV6-8; J: TRBJ2-2; D: .; size: few
CDR3: CSVGTSGSGELFF; DNA: TGCAGCGTGGGGACTAGCGGGTCCGGGGAGCTGTTTTTT; V: TRBV29-1; J: TRBJ2-2; D: TRBD2; size: .
CDR3: CASSVLSGGWDTQYF; DNA: TGTGCCAGCAGCGTTCTAAGCGGGGGGTGGGATACGCAGTATTTT; V: TRBV7-6; J: TRBJ2-3; D: TRBD2; size: .
CDR3: CASRDRDGYTF; DNA: TGTGCCTCCCGGGACAGGGATGGCTACACCTTC; V: TRBV30; J: TRBJ1-2; D: TRBD1; size: once
CDR3: CASTPSGPGNTIYF; DNA: TGTGCCAGTACCCCTTCAGGTCCTGGAAACACCATATATTTT; V: TRBV19; J: TRBJ1-3; D: .; size: .
CDR3: CASTPLWGETQYF; DNA: TGTGCCAGCACCCCCCTCTGGGGGGAGACCCAGTACTTC; V: TRBV6-8; J: TRBJ2-5; D: .; size: few
CDR3: CASSQSPLAVRPFSYEQYF; DNA: TGCGCCAGCAGTCAATCCCCACTAGCGGTAAGGCCATTTTCCTACGAGCAGTACTTC; V: TRBV23-1; J: TRBJ2-7; D: TRBD2; size: .
CDR3: CASSLGTPGTEAFF; DNA: TGCGCCAGCAGCTTGGGGACGCCAGGCACTGAAGCTTTCTTT; V: TRBV5-1; J: TRBJ1-1; D: .; size: .
CDR3: CAWSWTGRNSPLHF; DNA: TGTGCCTGGAGTTGGACAGGGCGTAATTCACCCCTCCACTTT; V: TRBV30; J: TRBJ1-6; D: TRBD1; size: .
CDR3: CASSLTTGDSGNTIYF; DNA: TGCGCCAGCAGCTTGACGACAGGGGACTCTGGAAACACCATATATTTT; V: TRBV5-1; J: TRBJ1-3; D: TRBD1; size: .
CDR3: CASSPQADTQYF; DNA: TGTGCCAGCAGCCCCCAAGCAGATACGCAGTATTTT; V: TRBV9; J: TRBJ2-3; D: .; size: few
CDR3: CASSSRGVGTEAFF; DNA: TGTGCCAGCAGCTCCAGGGGGGTCGGGACTGAAGCTTTCTTT; V: TRBV11-3; J: TRBJ1-1; D: TRBD1; size: few